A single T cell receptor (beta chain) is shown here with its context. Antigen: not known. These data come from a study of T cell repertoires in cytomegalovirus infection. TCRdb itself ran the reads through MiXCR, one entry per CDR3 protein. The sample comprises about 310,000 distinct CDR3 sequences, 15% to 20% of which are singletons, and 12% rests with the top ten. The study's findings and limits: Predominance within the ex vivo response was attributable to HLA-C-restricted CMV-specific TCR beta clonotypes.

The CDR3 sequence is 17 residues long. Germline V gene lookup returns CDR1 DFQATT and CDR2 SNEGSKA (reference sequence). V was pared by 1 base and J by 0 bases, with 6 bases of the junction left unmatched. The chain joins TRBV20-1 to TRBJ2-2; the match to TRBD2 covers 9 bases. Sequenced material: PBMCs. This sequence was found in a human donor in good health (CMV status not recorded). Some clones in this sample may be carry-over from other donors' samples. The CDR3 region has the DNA TGCAGTGCTAGAGGGGCGCGGGGGGGCACGAACACCGGGGAGCTGTTTTTT. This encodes CSARGARGGTNTGELFF.